This T cell receptor beta chain was sequenced during a study of blood T cell repertoires in COVID-19. Study-level information: PBMCs, B-cell-depleted T cells, or T cells were the source of the cDNA or gDNA that made up the material.

In assigning cohorts, the study relied on participant-reported clinical history. It was within 2 weeks before study entry that exposed participants met a COVID-19 case. The CDR3 has 16 amino acids. Germline V lookup: CDR1 SGHDN, CDR2 FVKESK. The V gene lost 4 bases and the J gene lost 6 bases, with 18 bases spanning the gap. TCRdb's copy holds only in-frame clones and misses some; the assay was immunoSEQ multiplex PCR. The sample gives some 340,000 clones, more than 90% of which show up once; 3.9% is in the top ten. This receptor was identified in a woman in her twenties or thirties who had been exposed to COVID-19. Sequencing was performed on PBMCs or T cells enriched from blood (not recorded which). The chain recombines TRBV14 with TRBJ2-2, with D maybe TRBD2 (6 bases). Written as DNA, the CDR3 is TGTGCCAGCAGCCCCCCATGGCCGCCGGGGGCCGGGGAGCTGTTTTTT. Residues: CASSPPWPPGAGELFF.